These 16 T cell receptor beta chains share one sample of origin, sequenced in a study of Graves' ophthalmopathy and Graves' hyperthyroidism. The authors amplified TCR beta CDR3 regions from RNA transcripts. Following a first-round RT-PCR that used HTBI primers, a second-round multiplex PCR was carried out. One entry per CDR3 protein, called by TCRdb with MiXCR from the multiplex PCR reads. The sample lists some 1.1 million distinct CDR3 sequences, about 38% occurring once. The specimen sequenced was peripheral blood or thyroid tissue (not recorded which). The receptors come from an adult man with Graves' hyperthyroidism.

The CDR3 protein is CSVEDRGAKTEAFF. The CDR3 DNA is TGCAGCGTTGAAGATCGGGGGGCGAAGACTGAAGCTTTCTTT. The gene calls are TRBV29-1 and TRBJ1-1; D possibly corresponds to TRBD1 (6 bases). This CDR3 has 14 amino acids. The germline CDR1 and CDR2 sequences are SQVTM and ANQGSEA. Trimming pared 0 bases from V and 5 bases from J, leaving 13 bases between.

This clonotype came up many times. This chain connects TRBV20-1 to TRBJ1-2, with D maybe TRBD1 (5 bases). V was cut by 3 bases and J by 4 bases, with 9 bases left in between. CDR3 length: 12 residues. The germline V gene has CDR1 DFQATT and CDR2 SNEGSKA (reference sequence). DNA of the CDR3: TGCAGTGCTAGTCCCGACAGCTATGGCTACACCTTC. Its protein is CSASPDSYGYTF.

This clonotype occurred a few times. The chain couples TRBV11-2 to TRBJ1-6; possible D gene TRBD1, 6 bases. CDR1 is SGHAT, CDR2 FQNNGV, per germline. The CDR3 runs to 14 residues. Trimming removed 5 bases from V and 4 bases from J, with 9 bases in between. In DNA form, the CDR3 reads TGTGCCAGCAGCACAGGGTCTTATAATTCACCCCTCCACTTT. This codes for CASSTGSYNSPLHF.

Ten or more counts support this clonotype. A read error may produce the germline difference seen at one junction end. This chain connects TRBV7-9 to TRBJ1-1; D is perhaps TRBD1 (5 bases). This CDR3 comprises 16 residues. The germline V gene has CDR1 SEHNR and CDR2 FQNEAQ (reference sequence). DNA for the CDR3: TGTGCCAGCAGATGGCCGCGGGGCAACTTTAACACTGCAGCTTTCTTT. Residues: CASRWPRGNFNTAAFF.

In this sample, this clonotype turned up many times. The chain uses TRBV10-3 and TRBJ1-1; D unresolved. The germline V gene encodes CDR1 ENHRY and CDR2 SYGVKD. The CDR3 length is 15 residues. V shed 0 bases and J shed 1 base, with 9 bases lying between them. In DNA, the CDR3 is TGTGCCATCAGTGAGTCGAAAGCGAAGAACACTGAAGCTTTCTTT. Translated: CAISESKAKNTEAFF.

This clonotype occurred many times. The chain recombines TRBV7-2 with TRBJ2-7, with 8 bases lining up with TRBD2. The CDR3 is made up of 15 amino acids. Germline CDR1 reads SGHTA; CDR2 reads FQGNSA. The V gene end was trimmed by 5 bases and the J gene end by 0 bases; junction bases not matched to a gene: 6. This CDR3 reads CASSLLAVSSYEQYF. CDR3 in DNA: TGTGCCAGCAGCCTACTAGCGGTGAGCTCCTACGAGCAGTACTTC.

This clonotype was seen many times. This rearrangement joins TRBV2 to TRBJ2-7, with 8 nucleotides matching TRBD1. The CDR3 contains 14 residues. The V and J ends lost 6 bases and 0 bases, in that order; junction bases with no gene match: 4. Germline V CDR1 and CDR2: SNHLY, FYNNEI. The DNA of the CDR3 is TGTGCCAGCAGCCGGGACAGGAGCTCCTACGAGCAGTACTTC. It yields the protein CASSRDRSSYEQYF.

The CDR3 DNA is TGTGCCAGCAGTTACGGGGGCCTGGGGACTGAAGCTTTCTTT. This codes for CASSYGGLGTEAFF. The chain employs TRBV6-5 and TRBJ1-1; possibly TRBD1 for D (6 bases). The germline CDR1 and CDR2 sequences are MNHEY and SVGAGI. The CDR3 loop spans 14 amino acids. Trimming pared 2 bases from V and 5 bases from J, leaving 12 bases between.

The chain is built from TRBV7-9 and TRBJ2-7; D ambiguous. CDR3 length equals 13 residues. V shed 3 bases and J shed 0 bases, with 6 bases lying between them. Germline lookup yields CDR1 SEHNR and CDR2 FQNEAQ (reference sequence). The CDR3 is CASSFRISYEQYF. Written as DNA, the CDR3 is TGTGCCAGCAGCTTCCGGATCTCCTACGAGCAGTACTTC.

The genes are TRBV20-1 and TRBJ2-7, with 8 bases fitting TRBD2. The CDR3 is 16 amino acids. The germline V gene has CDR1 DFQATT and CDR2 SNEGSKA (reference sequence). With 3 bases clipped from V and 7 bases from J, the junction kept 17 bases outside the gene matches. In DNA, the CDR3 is TGCAGTGCTAGCCCCTGGAGCGGGAGTCCTTCAGCGGAGCAGTACTTC. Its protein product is CSASPWSGSPSAEQYF.

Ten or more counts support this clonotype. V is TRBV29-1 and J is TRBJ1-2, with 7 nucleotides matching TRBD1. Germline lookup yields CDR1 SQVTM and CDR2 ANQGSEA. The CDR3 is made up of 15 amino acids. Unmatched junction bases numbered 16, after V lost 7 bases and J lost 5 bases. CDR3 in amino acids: CSAATGLSSEYGYTF. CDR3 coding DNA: TGCAGCGCCGCGACAGGGTTGAGCTCTGAGTATGGCTACACCTTC.

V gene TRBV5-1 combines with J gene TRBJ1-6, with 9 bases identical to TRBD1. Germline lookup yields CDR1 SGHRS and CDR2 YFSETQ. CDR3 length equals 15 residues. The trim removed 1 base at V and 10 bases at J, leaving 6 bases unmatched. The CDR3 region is CASSLTGTGRSPLHF. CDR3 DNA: TGCGCCAGCAGCTTGACCGGGACAGGGCGATCACCCCTCCACTTT.

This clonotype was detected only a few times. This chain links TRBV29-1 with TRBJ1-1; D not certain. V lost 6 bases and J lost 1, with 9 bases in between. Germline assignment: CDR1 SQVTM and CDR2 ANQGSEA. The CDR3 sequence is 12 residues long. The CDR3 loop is CSVYPGNTEAFF. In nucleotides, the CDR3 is TGCAGCGTCTACCCCGGGAACACTGAAGCTTTCTTT.

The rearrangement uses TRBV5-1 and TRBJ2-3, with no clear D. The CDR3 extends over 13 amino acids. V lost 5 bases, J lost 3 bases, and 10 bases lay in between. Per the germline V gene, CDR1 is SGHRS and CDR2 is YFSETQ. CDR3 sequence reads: CASRLSRTDTQYF. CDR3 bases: TGCGCCAGCAGGTTGTCTAGGACAGATACGCAGTATTTT. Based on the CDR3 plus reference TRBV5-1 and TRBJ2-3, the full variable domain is KAGVTQTPRYLIKTRGQQVTLSCSPISGHRSVSWYQQTPGQGLQFLFEYFSETQRNKGNFPGRFSGRQFSNSRSEMNVSTLELGDSALYLCASRLSRTDTQYFGPGTRLTVL.

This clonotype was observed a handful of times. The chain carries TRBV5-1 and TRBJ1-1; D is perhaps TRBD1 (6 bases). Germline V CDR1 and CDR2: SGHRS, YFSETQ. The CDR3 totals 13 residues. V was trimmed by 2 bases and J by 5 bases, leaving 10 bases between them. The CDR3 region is CASSFFRGTEAFF. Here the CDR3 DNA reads TGCGCCAGCAGCTTTTTCAGGGGAACTGAAGCTTTCTTT.

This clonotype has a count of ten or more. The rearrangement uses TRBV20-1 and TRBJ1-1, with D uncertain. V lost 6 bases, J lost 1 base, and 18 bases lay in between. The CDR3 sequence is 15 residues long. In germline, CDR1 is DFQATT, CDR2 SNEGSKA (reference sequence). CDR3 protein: CSALERGKGNTEAFF. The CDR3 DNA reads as TGCAGTGCACTCGAACGCGGCAAGGGGAACACTGAAGCTTTCTTT.